This T cell receptor beta chain comes out of a study of CD8+CD57+ T cells in acquired aplastic anemia. In the study overall: The study obtained an average of approximately 2.9 ug of DNA from sorted CD4+ and CD8+ cells.

Concerning this clonotype itself: Its antigen is not identified.

For CDR3 and TCR beta VDJ profiling, genomic DNA was the template used. MiXCR was run by TCRdb on the reads, yielding one entry per CDR3 protein. The data contain 250,000 to 300,000 distinct CDR3 sequences, around three fifths of them seen just once; the ten biggest clones take up 8%. Study-level points and caveats: Sharing between patients and controls was observed for around 30 CD8+ CDR3 sequences. A significant difference in CD8+ Simpson's diversity between patients and controls was not found.

Trimming took 5 bases from V and 0 from J, leaving 10 bases between them. CDR1 and CDR2 from the germline V gene are SGHTA and FQGNSA. CDR3 length: 14 residues. This TCR was recovered from a human donor with severe aplastic anemia or a healthy control (not recorded which). The V gene is TRBV7-2, the J gene TRBJ1-2, with D maybe TRBD1 (5 bases). The sequencing input was sorted CD4+, CD8+, or CD8+CD57+ T cells (not recorded which) from PBMCs. CDR3 residues: CASSPQQANYGYTF. CDR3 coding DNA: TGTGCCAGCAGCCCCCAACAGGCTAACTATGGCTACACCTTC.